This is a list of T cell receptor beta chains from one sample in a study of T cells in Graves' hyperthyroidism and ophthalmopathy. TCRdb independently ran MiXCR on the multiplex PCR reads; one entry per CDR3 protein. The sample lists 250,000 or so distinct CDR3 sequences; around 15% were seen once. Material: blood. Receptor source: a woman aged 45-65 years with Graves' hyperthyroidism that later progressed to Graves' ophthalmopathy. Each CDR3 is given with its conserved first and last residue. The D gene is left open where the match is weak.

d_call j_call v_call cdr3_aa
TRBD1 TRBJ1-3 TRBV15 CATSRGLRQGYSGNTIYF
- TRBJ2-2 TRBV3-1 CASSPHTGELFF
- TRBJ2-7 TRBV13 CASSFQTWEQYF
- TRBJ2-1 TRBV12-5 CASGLGGIDEQFF
TRBD1 TRBJ2-5 TRBV7-7 CASSAQGAIAETQYF
- TRBJ2-6 TRBV28 CASSSYLRGPHSGANVLTF
- TRBJ1-1 TRBV29-1 CSVYEGPSQRAFF
- TRBJ1-1 TRBV2 CASSGARETEAFF
- TRBJ1-1 TRBV6-1 CASSPQDQRTEAFF
- TRBJ2-3 TRBV5-1 CASSLGTVGELGVDTQYF
- TRBJ1-4 TRBV19 CASSPEDVNEKLFF
- TRBJ1-1 TRBV30 CAWTMGASTEAFF
- TRBJ2-5 TRBV9 CASSVAGRGLAGLQETQYF
TRBD2 TRBJ2-7 TRBV28 CASSLAEKFSYEQYF
- TRBJ1-2 TRBV28 CASSLWAENGYTF